There are a few counts of the clone carrying this T cell receptor beta chain. The antigen is not known. The source of the sample is a study of spatial heterogeneity in lung cancer. The overall study: Beta-chain sequences were consistently detected more often than alpha-chain sequences. Findings of the study overall: There were more appearances of ubiquitous expanded tumor TCRs in blood at resection than at follow-up.

Time point given: sample taken at primary tumor resection. From tumor, nontumor lung or frozen PBMC, whole RNA was taken unsorted for sequencing. A total of some 70 untreated early-stage non-small cell lung cancer patients served as donors. The V end was cut by 6 bases, the J end by 7 bases, with 12 bases between. The CDR3 contains 13 residues. A unique molecular identifier was attached to every TCR cDNA molecule. TCRdb passed the 5' RACE reads through MiXCR, listing each CDR3 protein once. The table has just under 95,000 distinct CDR3 sequences, about an eighth seen once. The receptor comes from a male donor with early-stage non-small cell lung cancer. Material: PBMCs, obtained at surgery. This chain joins TRBV12-3 or TRBV12-4 and TRBJ2-2; maybe TRBD1 (5 bases). The CDR3 loop is CASRKQDNGELFF. The CDR3 nucleotides are TGTGCCAGCAGGAAACAGGATAACGGGGAGCTGTTTTTT.